A selection of T cell receptor beta chains follows, all from one sample in a study of T cells after yellow fever vaccination. One entry per CDR3 protein results from TCRdb running MiXCR on the 5' RACE reads. This sample has about 260,000 distinct CDR3 sequences, with over 10% found just once. The material was CD4+ T cells sorted from PBMCs, obtained 45 days after the yellow fever booster vaccination. These receptors came from a man aged 30 to 45 who received the YFV17D yellow fever vaccine. Each CDR3 is given with its conserved first and last residue. D genes are given only for firm matches. Rows give clone size only sometimes, using once, few, many, or a class for an expanded clone.

CDR3nt: TGCAGTGCTGGGCCGGGACCCGGCCAAGAGACCCAGTACTTC
CDR3aa: CSAGPGPGQETQYF
len: 14
j_gene: TRBJ2-5
v_gene: TRBV20-1
d_gene: NA
abundance: few

CDR3nt: TGCGCCAGCAGCTTTACTGGGGCCAACGTCCTGACTTTC
CDR3aa: CASSFTGANVLTF
len: 13
j_gene: TRBJ2-6
v_gene: TRBV5-1
d_gene: NA
abundance: many

CDR3nt: TGTGCCAGCAGCGTAGCCCCGATCAATGAGCAGTTCTTC
CDR3aa: CASSVAPINEQFF
len: 13
j_gene: TRBJ2-1
v_gene: TRBV9
d_gene: NA
abundance: NA

CDR3nt: TGCGCCAGCAGCTTCGGGCTAGCGGGAACCGTAGACAATGAGCAGTTCTTC
CDR3aa: CASSFGLAGTVDNEQFF
len: 17
j_gene: TRBJ2-1
v_gene: TRBV5-1
d_gene: TRBD2
abundance: few

CDR3nt: TGTGCCAGCAGCTTCGATCCAGCTAGCACAGATACGCAGTATTTT
CDR3aa: CASSFDPASTDTQYF
len: 15
j_gene: TRBJ2-3
v_gene: TRBV11-2
d_gene: NA
abundance: NA

CDR3nt: TGCAGTGCAAATACAGGGTCAGATCTCGAAGAGACCCAGTACTTC
CDR3aa: CSANTGSDLEETQYF
len: 15
j_gene: TRBJ2-5
v_gene: TRBV20-1
d_gene: NA
abundance: NA

CDR3nt: TGTGCCACCAGCAGACCTTCGGACCAGGGGGGCACTGAAGCTTTCTTT
CDR3aa: CATSRPSDQGGTEAFF
len: 16
j_gene: TRBJ1-1
v_gene: TRBV15
d_gene: TRBD1
abundance: NA

CDR3nt: TGTGCCCTACAGGGGGCCACCGGGGAGCTGTTTTTT
CDR3aa: CALQGATGELFF
len: 12
j_gene: TRBJ2-2
v_gene: TRBV12-3/TRBV12-4
d_gene: TRBD1
abundance: few

CDR3nt: TGTGCCAGCAGCTTAAAGGGGGAGGGGTATGGCTACACCTTC
CDR3aa: CASSLKGEGYGYTF
len: 14
j_gene: TRBJ1-2
v_gene: TRBV7-2
d_gene: NA
abundance: few

CDR3nt: TGTGCCAGCAGTCCGGGAGGGGGTTACGAGCAGTACTTC
CDR3aa: CASSPGGGYEQYF
len: 13
j_gene: TRBJ2-7
v_gene: TRBV28
d_gene: TRBD2
abundance: NA

CDR3nt: TGCGCCAGCAGCTTGGAAGGGGACCACGAGCAGTACTTC
CDR3aa: CASSLEGDHEQYF
len: 13
j_gene: TRBJ2-7
v_gene: TRBV5-1
d_gene: NA
abundance: NA

CDR3nt: TGTGCCAGCAGTGGGACTAGCGGGAGCACCGGGGAGCTGTTTTTT
CDR3aa: CASSGTSGSTGELFF
len: 15
j_gene: TRBJ2-2
v_gene: TRBV7-2
d_gene: TRBD2
abundance: NA

CDR3nt: TGTGCCAGCAGCCCCTGGGGACAGCTCCAAGAGACCCAGTACTTC
CDR3aa: CASSPWGQLQETQYF
len: 15
j_gene: TRBJ2-5
v_gene: TRBV7-2
d_gene: TRBD1
abundance: NA

CDR3nt: TGTGCCAGCAGCGTAGCCGGGACTAGCGGTTCAGAGACCCAGTACTTC
CDR3aa: CASSVAGTSGSETQYF
len: 16
j_gene: TRBJ2-5
v_gene: TRBV9
d_gene: TRBD2
abundance: many

CDR3nt: TGTGCCAGCAGCCAATTCGGGGGGACTGTTAGGAATGAGCAGTTCTTC
CDR3aa: CASSQFGGTVRNEQFF
len: 16
j_gene: TRBJ2-1
v_gene: TRBV3-1
d_gene: TRBD2
abundance: few